This T cell receptor (beta chain) is drawn from a study of cytomegalovirus exposure and HLA in healthy donors. Study in general: HLA-typed donors were the source of 83 million or so unique TCRs, which an early data release held.

CDR1 and CDR2 from the germline V gene are MNHEY and SVGAGI. The ends were cut back, 0 bases at V and 7 bases at J, with 12 bases in the middle. CDR3 length: 14 amino acids. Vbeta (60) and Jbeta (13) primers were used in the PCR. Source study methods: The count from a later analysis was 79 million or so unique TCR beta chains, 9 million to 12 million of them shared. Profiled with immunoSEQ multiplex PCR; TCRdb holds only in-frame clones, not every one. From that table come the V and J calls and clone size; the DNA was used to work out D and trimming. The data hold around 130,000 clones, with about four fifths observed a single time. General study points: The majority of TCR sequences were rare, yet some public TCRs appeared in many donors.

Comment on this clone: Antigen specificity is unknown.

The donors comprised healthy bone marrow donors. This receptor was identified in a woman aged 40 to 50 in good health and CMV-seronegative. The specimen sequenced was PBMCs. The chain recombines TRBV6-5 with TRBJ1-2; D not certain. CDR3 region: CASSYSMLGSGYTF. The CDR3 DNA sequence: TGTGCCAGCAGTTACTCGATGTTAGGGAGTGGCTACACCTTC.